This T cell receptor (beta chain) emerged from a study of blood T cell repertoires in COVID-19. Study in general: Samples of COVID-19 (acute and convalescent) were obtained from the United States, Italy and Spain. The cDNA or gDNA used as material had been derived from T cells, B-cell-depleted T cells, or PBMCs.

Authors' methods: Estimation of nucleated cell counts was performed using reference gene primer amplification. Clones were sequenced by immunoSEQ multiplex PCR, and TCRdb holds only the in-frame ones, with some missing. The DNA was the basis for D and trimming; V, J and clone size are from that table. The table lists about 380,000 clones, 70% to 85% of them singletons. The CDR3 runs to 14 residues. V was cut by 9 bases and J by 2 bases, with 15 bases left in between. Per the germline V gene, CDR1 is LNHDA and CDR2 is SQIVND (reference sequence). The chain is built from TRBV19 and TRBJ2-3; D might be TRBD2 (6 bases). Sequencing was carried out using peripheral blood. This TCR was sampled from a human donor with acute or convalescent COVID-19. The donor label of this sample is uncertain. CDR3 residues: CASSRGLHTDTQYF. DNA for the CDR3: TGTGCCAGCAGCCGGGGACTCCACACAGATACGCAGTATTTT.